This T cell receptor (beta chain) was identified during a study of cytomegalovirus exposure and HLA in healthy donors. Study in general: The 130 or so validation repertoires used a platform that matched the one used for the roughly 700 first-cohort repertoires, as a later analysis reported. Study-wide results and limits: Cytomegalovirus-associated status was assigned to about 160 TCR beta chains. Testing in vitro showed three CMV-associated chains specific for CMV antigens.

Repertoires were generated with immunoSEQ multiplex PCR, while TCRdb's copy carries only in-frame clones and drops some. The sample has some 340,000 clones; around 90% are singletons. Separate from the roughly 610-subject first cohort, the approximately 130-subject validation cohort was the one that the donors belonged to. About this clone: Its antigen is undetermined.

The CDR3 is made up of 14 amino acids. Trimming left V 6 bases short and J 5 bases short, with 16 bases between. Germline CDR1 is LGHNT and CDR2 is FRNRAP. The clonotype comes from a woman younger than 45 in good health and CMV-seropositive. Sequencing was done on a sample of PBMCs. The rearrangement joins TRBV12-5 to TRBJ2-5; D possibly matches TRBD1 or TRBD2 (5 bases each). CDR3 region: CASGSGTNTETQYF. CDR3 nucleotides: TGTGCTAGTGGATCCGGGACGAATACGGAGACCCAGTACTTC.